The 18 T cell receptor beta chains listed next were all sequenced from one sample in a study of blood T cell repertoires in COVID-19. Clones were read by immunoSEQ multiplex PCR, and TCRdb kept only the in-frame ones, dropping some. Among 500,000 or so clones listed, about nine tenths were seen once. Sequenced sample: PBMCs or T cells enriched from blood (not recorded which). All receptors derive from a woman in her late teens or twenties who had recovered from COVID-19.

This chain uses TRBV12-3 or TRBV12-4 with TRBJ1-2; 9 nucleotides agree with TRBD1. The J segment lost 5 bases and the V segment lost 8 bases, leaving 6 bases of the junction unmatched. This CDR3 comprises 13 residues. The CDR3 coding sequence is TGTGCCAGCGGTACAGGGGGCGCTTATGGCTACACCTTC. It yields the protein CASGTGGAYGYTF.

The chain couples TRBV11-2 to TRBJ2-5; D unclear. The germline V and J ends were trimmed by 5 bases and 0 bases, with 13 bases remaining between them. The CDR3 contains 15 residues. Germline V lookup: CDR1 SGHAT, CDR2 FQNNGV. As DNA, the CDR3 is TGTGCCAGCAGCCAAGAGAGAGCGTACCAAGAGACCCAGTACTTC. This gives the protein CASSQERAYQETQYF.

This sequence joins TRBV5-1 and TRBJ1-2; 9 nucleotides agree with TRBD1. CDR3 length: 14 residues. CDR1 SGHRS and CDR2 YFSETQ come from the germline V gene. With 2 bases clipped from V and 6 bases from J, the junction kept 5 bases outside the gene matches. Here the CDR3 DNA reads TGCGCCAGCAGCTTCACAGGGGGCCGGGATGGCTACACCTTC. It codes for CASSFTGGRDGYTF.

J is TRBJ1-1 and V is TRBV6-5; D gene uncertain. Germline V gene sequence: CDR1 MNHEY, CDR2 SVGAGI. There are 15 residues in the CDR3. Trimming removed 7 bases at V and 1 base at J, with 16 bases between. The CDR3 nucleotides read TGTGCCAGCATCTCCGTGCATACAGAGAACACTGAAGCTTTCTTT. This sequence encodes CASISVHTENTEAFF.

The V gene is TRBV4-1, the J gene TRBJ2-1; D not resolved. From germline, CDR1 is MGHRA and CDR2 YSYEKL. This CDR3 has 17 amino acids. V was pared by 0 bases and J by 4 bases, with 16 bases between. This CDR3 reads CASSQDRVLPMYNEQFF. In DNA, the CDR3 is TGCGCCAGCAGCCAAGATCGGGTCCTTCCGATGTACAATGAGCAGTTCTTC.

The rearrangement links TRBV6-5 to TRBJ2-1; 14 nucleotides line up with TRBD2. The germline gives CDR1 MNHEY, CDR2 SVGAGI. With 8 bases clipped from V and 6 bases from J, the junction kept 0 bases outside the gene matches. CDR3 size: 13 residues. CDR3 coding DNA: TGTGCCAGCGGGACTAGCGGGGGCAATGAGCAGTTCTTC. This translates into CASGTSGGNEQFF.

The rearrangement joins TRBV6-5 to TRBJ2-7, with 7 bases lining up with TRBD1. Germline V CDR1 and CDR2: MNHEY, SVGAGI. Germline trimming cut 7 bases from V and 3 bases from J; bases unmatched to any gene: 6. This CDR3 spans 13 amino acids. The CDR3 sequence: CASTPQGRYEQYF. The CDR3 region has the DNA TGTGCCAGCACCCCACAGGGGCGCTACGAGCAGTACTTC.

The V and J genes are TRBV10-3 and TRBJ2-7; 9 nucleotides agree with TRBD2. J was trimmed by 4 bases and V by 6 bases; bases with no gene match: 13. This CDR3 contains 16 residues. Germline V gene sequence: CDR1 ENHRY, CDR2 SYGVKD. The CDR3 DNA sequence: TGTGCCATCAGCCGACCGCCGGGACTAGCCGGATACGAGCAGTACTTC. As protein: CAISRPPGLAGYEQYF.

This CDR3 is CASSQGNGGAMNIQYF. The CDR3 nucleotides read TGTGCCAGCAGCCAAGGGAACGGGGGGGCCATGAACATTCAGTACTTC. This chain joins TRBV4-2 and TRBJ2-4, with 8 bases that match TRBD2. V lost 1 base, J lost 7 bases, and 9 bases stayed unmatched. This CDR3 comprises 16 residues. Germline V lookup: CDR1 LGHNA, CDR2 YNFKEQ.

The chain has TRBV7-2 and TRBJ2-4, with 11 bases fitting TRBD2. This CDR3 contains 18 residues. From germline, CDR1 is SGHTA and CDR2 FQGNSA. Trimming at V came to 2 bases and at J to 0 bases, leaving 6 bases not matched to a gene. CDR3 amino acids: CASSLPSGGTQAKNIQYF. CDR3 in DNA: TGTGCCAGCAGCTTACCTAGCGGGGGGACACAAGCCAAAAACATTCAGTACTTC.

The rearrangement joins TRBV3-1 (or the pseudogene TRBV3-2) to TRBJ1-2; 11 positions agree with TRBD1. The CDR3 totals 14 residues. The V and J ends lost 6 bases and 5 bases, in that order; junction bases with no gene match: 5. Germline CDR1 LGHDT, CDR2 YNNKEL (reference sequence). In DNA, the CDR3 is TGTGCCAGCAGGGGACAGGGGGTAGGTTATGGCTACACCTTC. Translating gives CASRGQGVGYGYTF.

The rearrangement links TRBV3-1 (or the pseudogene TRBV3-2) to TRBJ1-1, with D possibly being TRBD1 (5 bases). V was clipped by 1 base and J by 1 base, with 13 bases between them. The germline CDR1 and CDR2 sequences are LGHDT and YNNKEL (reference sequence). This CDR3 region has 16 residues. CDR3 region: CASSQGYGASNTEAFF. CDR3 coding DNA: TGTGCCAGCAGCCAAGGCTATGGGGCCTCGAACACTGAAGCTTTCTTT.

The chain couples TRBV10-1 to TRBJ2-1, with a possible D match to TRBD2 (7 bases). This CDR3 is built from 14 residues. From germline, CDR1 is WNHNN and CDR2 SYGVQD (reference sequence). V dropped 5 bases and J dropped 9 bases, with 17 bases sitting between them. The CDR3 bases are TGCGCCAGCAGTTGGGGAGGGGGGAAGGGTGAGCAGTTCTTC. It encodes CASSWGGGKGEQFF.

The CDR3 here is CASSYSIGGNTEAFF. The CDR3 DNA follows: TGTGCCAGCAGTTACTCGATCGGGGGGAACACTGAAGCTTTCTTT. This chain connects TRBV6-5 to TRBJ1-1, with D possibly TRBD1 on 5 matching bases. The CDR3 spans 15 residues. Trimming shortened V by 0 bases and J by 1 base, and 9 bases separated the two germline ends. Germline CDR1 and CDR2: MNHEY and SVGAGI.

The CDR3 coding sequence is TGCGCCAGCAGCCAGCCCCCGGCGGGAAACATTCAGTACTTC. Translating it yields CASSQPPAGNIQYF. The chain employs TRBV5-1 and TRBJ2-4; tentatively, D is TRBD2 (5 bases). Trimming stripped 4 bases from V and 6 bases from J, with 14 bases between. The CDR3 spans 14 residues. Germline CDR1 reads SGHRS; CDR2 reads YFSETQ.

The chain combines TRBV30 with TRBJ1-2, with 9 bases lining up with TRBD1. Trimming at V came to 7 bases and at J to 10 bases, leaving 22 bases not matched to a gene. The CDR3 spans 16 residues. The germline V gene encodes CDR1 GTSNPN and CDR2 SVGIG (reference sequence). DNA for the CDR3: TGTGCCTCCAAGAGCCCTAGGACAGGGGAACGGGTCGACTACACCTTC. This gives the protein CASKSPRTGERVDYTF.

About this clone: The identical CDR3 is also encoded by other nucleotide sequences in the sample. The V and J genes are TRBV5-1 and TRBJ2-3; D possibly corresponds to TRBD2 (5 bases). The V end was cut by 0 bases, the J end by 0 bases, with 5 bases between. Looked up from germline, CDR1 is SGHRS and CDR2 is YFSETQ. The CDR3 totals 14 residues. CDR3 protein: CASSLGGSTDTQYF. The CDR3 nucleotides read TGCGCCAGCAGCTTGGGAGGGAGCACAGATACGCAGTATTTT.

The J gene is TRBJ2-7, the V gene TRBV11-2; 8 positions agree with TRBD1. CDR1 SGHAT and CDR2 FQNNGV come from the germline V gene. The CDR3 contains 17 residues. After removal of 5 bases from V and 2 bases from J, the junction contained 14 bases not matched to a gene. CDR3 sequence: CASSTVRSGTGPYEQYF. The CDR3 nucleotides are TGTGCCAGCAGCACAGTCCGATCCGGGACAGGTCCCTACGAGCAGTACTTC.